The TCR beta chain described here comes from a study of T cells in Graves' hyperthyroidism and ophthalmopathy. In the study overall: Peripheral blood was drawn at first diagnosis, prior to all treatment.

Study conclusions and caveats: In blood, most of the thyroid clonotypes expanded above 0.001 were also present.

RNA transcripts yielded amplified TCR beta CDR3 regions. The TCR CDR3 was amplified in a first-round RT-PCR using the HTBI primer set. Each CDR3 protein is one row after TCRdb ran MiXCR on the multiplex PCR reads. The sample holds over 450,000 distinct CDR3 sequences; roughly 15% are singletons and the top ten take 17%. This clonotype was seen repeatedly, ten times or more. Antigen unknown. The CDR3 consists of 13 residues. With 3 bases removed from V and 3 bases from J, the gap between germline ends came to 8 bases. Per the germline V gene, CDR1 is SNHLY and CDR2 is FYNNEI. Sequencing input: blood. The rearrangement links TRBV2 to TRBJ1-1; possibly TRBD1 for D (6 bases). This clonotype originated in a woman between 18 and 29 years old with Graves' ophthalmopathy. In nucleotides, the CDR3 is TGTGCCAGCAGTGAGGGGGCGGACACTGAAGCTTTCTTT. This sequence encodes CASSEGADTEAFF.